The 12 T cell receptor beta chains below come from one sample, sequenced in a study of blood T cells in healthy people across ages. Next came a second PCR, run for about 6 to 12 cycles, which used a sample-barcoded 5' primer along with a J-beta primer mix. TCRdb analysed the 5' RACE reads with MiXCR anew, one entry per CDR3 protein. This sample has about 1.5 million distinct CDR3 sequences; approximately 43% occur once, and the top ten carry around 4%. Specimen: blood. Receptors originate from a young woman in good health.

The gene calls are TRBV3-1 and TRBJ1-5, with 8 bases matching TRBD1. V gave up 3 bases and J gave up 6 bases; unmatched junction bases: 4. The germline V gene has CDR1 LGHDT and CDR2 YNNKEL (reference sequence). The CDR3 extends over 14 amino acids. The CDR3 nucleotides are TGTGCCAGCAGCCAGACAGGGGTAGGTCAGCCCCAGCATTTT. Residues: CASSQTGVGQPQHF.

V usage is TRBV5-1 and J usage is TRBJ2-7; D could derive from TRBD1 or TRBD2 (5 bases each). Trimming removed 3 bases at V and 6 bases at J, with 16 bases between. The CDR3 has 14 amino acids. Germline CDR1 reads SGHRS; CDR2 reads YFSETQ. As DNA, the CDR3 is TGCGCCAGCAGCTCCACGGGACCAACCTTCGAGCAGTACTTC. Translated, it gives CASSSTGPTFEQYF.

As concerns this clonotype: This may be a read error: a much more frequent sequence differs by one nucleotide. The chain carries TRBV4-1 and TRBJ2-3; 8 nucleotides agree with TRBD2. Germline V gene sequence: CDR1 MGHRA, CDR2 YSYEKL. The CDR3 is 15 residues long. V dropped 6 bases and J dropped 4; count of bases not matched to a gene: 9. Written as DNA, the CDR3 is TGCGCCAGCAGTCTGCTGGAAGCGGGGGCAGATACGCAGTATTTT. This translates into CASSLLEAGADTQYF.

There are a few counts of this clonotype. This chain connects TRBV4-3 to TRBJ1-4, with D possibly matching TRBD1 (5 bases). This CDR3 has 15 amino acids. Germline values: CDR1 LGHNA, CDR2 YSLEER. The V end was cut by 2 bases, the J end by 11 bases, with 18 bases between. The CDR3 DNA follows: TGCGCCAGCAGCCAACCCGGGACCGGTGGGAGGAAACTGTTTTTT. It codes for CASSQPGTGGRKLFF.

This clonotype has a count of ten or more. This chain uses TRBV27 with TRBJ2-7; TRBD1 matches 7 bases. V lost 5 bases and J lost 2; bases outside the gene matches: 3. The CDR3 spans 13 residues. In germline, CDR1 is MNHEY, CDR2 SMNVEV (reference sequence). The CDR3 region has the DNA TGTGCCAGCAGTCTCCAGGGGGCCTACGAGCAGTACTTC. Translating gives CASSLQGAYEQYF.

The chain links TRBV28 to TRBJ2-1; D possibly corresponds to TRBD2 (6 bases). The J call may be incorrect, as the DNA end agrees better with TRBJ2-7. Germline V gene data show CDR1 as MDHEN and CDR2 as SYDVKM. The CDR3 loop spans 13 amino acids. DNA of the CDR3: TGTGCCAGCAGTTCCCGGGGGTACAATGAGCAGTACTTC. It is translated as CASSSRGYNEQYF.

This clonotype was detected only a few times. The V gene is TRBV27, the J gene TRBJ2-2, with D possibly TRBD2 on 6 matching bases. Germline V CDR1 and CDR2: MNHEY, SMNVEV (reference sequence). The CDR3 is 13 amino acids. V gave up 8 bases and J gave up 6 bases, with 13 bases separating them. The CDR3 DNA sequence: TGTGCCAGCGGGATAGGGAGGCCCGGGGAGCTGTTTTTT. Encoded protein: CASGIGRPGELFF.

In its sample, this clonotype was seen a few times. V is TRBV9 and J is TRBJ1-2; possibly TRBD1 for D (6 bases). Germline lookup yields CDR1 SGDLS and CDR2 YYNGEE. This CDR3 contains 14 residues. Trimming left V 6 bases short and J 0 bases short, with 12 bases between. CDR3 loop: CASTQDSSNYGYTF. CDR3 nucleotides: TGTGCCAGCACTCAGGACAGCTCTAACTATGGCTACACCTTC.

The chain combines TRBV20-1 with TRBJ2-5; tentative D call: TRBD1 (5 bases). The end of the DNA fits TRBJ2-7 better, so the J call may be wrong. The CDR3 is 13 amino acids. Germline CDR1 reads DFQATT; CDR2 reads SNEGSKA (reference sequence). As DNA, the CDR3 is TGCAGTGCTAGTTCAGGGCCCACCCACGAGCAGTACTTC. Its translation: CSASSGPTHEQYF.

This chain connects TRBV27 to TRBJ2-4; D perhaps matches TRBD2 (6 bases). The DNA matches TRBJ2-5 better at its end, which makes the J call doubtful. The CDR3 sequence is 14 residues long. Germline CDR1 and CDR2: MNHEY and SMNVEV (reference sequence). The CDR3: CASSFPPSGETQYF. The CDR3, as DNA: TGTGCCAGCAGTTTTCCACCCAGCGGGGAGACCCAGTACTTC.

The gene calls are TRBV20-1 and TRBJ2-1; D might be TRBD2 (6 bases). CDR1 and CDR2 from the germline V gene are DFQATT and SNEGSKA (reference sequence). The CDR3 contains 15 residues. V was pared by 4 bases and J by 6 bases, with 19 bases between. CDR3 amino acids: CSATPRRGFGNEQFF. The CDR3 DNA follows: TGCAGTGCTACACCCAGGAGGGGCTTCGGCAATGAGCAGTTCTTC.

The V and J genes are TRBV7-8 and TRBJ1-1; D is unclear. V lost 3 bases to trimming and J lost 8 bases, with 10 bases between them. The CDR3 has 12 amino acids. Germline lookup yields CDR1 SGHVS and CDR2 FQNEAQ. The CDR3: CASSFGRREAFF. The CDR3 DNA follows: TGTGCCAGCAGCTTTGGGAGACGGGAAGCTTTCTTT.